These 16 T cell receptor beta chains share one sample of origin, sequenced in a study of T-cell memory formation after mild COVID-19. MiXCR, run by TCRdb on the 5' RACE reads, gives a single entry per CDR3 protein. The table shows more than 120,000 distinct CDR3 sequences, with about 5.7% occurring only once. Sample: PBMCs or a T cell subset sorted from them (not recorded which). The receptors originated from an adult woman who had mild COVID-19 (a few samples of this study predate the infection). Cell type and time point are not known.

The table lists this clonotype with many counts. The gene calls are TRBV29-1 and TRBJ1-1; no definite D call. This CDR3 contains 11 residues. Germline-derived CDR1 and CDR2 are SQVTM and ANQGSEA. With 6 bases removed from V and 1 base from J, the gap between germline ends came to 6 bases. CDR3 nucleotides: TGCAGCGTAAGCAGGAACACTGAAGCTTTCTTT. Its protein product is CSVSRNTEAFF.

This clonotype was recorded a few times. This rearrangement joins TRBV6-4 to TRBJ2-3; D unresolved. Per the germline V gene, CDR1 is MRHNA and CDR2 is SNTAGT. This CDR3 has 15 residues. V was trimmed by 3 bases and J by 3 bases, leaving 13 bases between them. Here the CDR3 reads CASSEQGHATDTQYF. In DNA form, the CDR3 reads TGTGCCAGCAGTGAGCAAGGGCATGCGACAGATACGCAGTATTTT.

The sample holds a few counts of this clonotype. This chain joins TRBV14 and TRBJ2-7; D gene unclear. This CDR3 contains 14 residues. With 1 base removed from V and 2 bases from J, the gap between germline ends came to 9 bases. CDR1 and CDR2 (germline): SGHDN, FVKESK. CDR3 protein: CASSQGYRAYEQYF. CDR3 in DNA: TGTGCCAGCAGCCAAGGGTACAGAGCCTACGAGCAGTACTTC.

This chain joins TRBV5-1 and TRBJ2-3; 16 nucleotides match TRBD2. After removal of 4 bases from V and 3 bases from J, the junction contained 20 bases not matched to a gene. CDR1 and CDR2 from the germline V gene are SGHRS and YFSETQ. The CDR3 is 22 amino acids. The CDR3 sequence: CASSRTPGTSGRASRRTDTQYF. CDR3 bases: TGCGCCAGCAGCAGGACCCCCGGGACTAGCGGGAGGGCCTCTAGGAGGACAGATACGCAGTATTTT.

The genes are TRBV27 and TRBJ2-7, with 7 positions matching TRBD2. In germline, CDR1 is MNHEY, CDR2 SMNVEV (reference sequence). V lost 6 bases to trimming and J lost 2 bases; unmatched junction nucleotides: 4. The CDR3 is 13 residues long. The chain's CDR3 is CASRAGVAYEQYF. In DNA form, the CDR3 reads TGTGCCAGCAGGGCGGGGGTAGCCTACGAGCAGTACTTC.

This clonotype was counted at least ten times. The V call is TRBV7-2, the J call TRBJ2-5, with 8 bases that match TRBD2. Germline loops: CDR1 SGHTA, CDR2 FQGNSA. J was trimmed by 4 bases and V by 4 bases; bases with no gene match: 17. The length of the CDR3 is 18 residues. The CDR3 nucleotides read TGTGCCAGCAGCTCCTTTCCCCGCAGCGGGACTAGAGGAGAGACCCAGTACTTC. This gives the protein CASSSFPRSGTRGETQYF. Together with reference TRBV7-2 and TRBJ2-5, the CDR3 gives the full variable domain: GAGVSQSPSNKVTEKGKDVELRCDPISGHTALYWYRQSLGQGLEFLIYFQGNSAPDKSGLPSDRFSAERTGGSVSTLTIQRTQQEDSAVYLCASSSFPRSGTRGETQYFGPGTRLLVL.

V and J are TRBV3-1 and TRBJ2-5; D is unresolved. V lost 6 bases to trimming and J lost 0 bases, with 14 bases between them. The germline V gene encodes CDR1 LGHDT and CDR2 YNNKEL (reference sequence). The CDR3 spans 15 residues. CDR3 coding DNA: TGTGCCAGCAGTCACTCTACAGCGTACCAAGAGACCCAGTACTTC. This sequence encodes CASSHSTAYQETQYF.

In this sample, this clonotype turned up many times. The CDR3 here is CASSPGGRKGDEQFF. CDR3 bases: TGCGCCAGCAGCCCGGGTGGGCGGAAGGGGGATGAGCAGTTCTTC. The gene calls are TRBV5-1 and TRBJ2-1; D possibly corresponds to TRBD1 (6 bases). The CDR3 sequence is 15 residues long. Germline V gives CDR1 SGHRS, CDR2 YFSETQ. Trimming stripped 4 bases from V and 8 bases from J, with 19 bases between.

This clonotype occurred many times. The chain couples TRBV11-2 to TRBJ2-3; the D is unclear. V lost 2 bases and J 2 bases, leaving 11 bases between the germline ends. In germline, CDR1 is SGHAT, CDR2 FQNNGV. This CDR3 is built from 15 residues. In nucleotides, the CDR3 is TGTGCCAGCAGCTTAAGGGCCGGCCCCACAGATACGCAGTATTTT. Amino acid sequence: CASSLRAGPTDTQYF.

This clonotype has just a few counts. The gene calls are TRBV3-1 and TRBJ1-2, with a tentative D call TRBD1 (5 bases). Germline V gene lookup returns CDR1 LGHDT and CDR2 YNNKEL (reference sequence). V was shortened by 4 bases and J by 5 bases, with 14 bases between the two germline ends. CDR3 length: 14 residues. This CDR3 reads CASSPSEGRYGYTF. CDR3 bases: TGTGCCAGCAGCCCCTCGGAGGGGCGGTATGGCTACACCTTC.

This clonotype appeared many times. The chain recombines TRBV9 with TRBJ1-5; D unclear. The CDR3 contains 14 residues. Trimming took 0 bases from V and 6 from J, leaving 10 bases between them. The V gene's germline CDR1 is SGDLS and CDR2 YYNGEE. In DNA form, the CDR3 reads TGTGCCAGCAGCGTAGATTGGGGTCCTCAGCCCCAGCATTTT. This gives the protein CASSVDWGPQPQHF.

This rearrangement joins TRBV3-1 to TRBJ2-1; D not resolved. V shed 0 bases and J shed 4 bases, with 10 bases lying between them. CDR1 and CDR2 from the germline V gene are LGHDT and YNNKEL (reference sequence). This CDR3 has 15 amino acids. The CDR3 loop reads CASSQDRFAYNEQFF. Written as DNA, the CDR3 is TGTGCCAGCAGCCAAGATCGCTTTGCGTACAATGAGCAGTTCTTC.

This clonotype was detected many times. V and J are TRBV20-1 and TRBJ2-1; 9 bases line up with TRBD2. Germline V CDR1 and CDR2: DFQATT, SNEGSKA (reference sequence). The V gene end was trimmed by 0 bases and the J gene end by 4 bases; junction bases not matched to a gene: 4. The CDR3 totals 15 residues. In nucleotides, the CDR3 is TGCAGTGCTAGAGAAGGCGGGAGGGGGTACAATGAGCAGTTCTTC. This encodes CSAREGGRGYNEQFF.

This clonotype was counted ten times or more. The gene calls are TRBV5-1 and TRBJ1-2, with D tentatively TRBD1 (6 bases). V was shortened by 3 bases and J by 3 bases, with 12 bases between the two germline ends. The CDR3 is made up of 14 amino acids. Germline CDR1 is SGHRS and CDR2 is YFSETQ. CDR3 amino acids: CASSSGRGDYGYTF. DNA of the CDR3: TGCGCCAGCAGCTCCGGCAGGGGTGACTATGGCTACACCTTC.

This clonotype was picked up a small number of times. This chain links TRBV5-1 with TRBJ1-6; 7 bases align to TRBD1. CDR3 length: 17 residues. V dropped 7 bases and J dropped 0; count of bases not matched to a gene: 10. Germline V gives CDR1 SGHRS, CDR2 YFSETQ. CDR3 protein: CASRTKGGNSYNSPLHF. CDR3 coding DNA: TGCGCCAGCCGAACAAAAGGGGGCAACTCCTATAATTCACCCCTCCACTTT.

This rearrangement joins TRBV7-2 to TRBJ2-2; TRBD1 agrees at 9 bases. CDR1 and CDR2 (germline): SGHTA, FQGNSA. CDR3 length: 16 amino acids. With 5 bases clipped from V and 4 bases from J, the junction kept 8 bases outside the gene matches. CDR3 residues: CASSLYRGQVTGELFF. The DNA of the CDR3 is TGTGCCAGCAGCCTCTACAGGGGGCAGGTCACCGGGGAGCTGTTTTTT.